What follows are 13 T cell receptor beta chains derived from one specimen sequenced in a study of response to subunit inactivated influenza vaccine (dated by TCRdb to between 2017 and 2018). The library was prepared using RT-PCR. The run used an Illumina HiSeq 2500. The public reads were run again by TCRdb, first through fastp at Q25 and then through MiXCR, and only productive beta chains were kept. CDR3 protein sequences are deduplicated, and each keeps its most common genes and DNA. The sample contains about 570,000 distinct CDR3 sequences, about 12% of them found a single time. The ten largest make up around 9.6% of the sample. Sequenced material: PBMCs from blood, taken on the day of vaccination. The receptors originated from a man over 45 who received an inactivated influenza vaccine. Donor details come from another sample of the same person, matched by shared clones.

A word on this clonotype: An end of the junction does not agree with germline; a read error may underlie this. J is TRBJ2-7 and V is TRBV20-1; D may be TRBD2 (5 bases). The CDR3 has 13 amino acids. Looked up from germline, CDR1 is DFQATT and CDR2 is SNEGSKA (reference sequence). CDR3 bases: TGCAGTGCTAGAGGCGGGCGTCTCCAACCACTAAACTTC. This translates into CSARGGRLQPLNF.

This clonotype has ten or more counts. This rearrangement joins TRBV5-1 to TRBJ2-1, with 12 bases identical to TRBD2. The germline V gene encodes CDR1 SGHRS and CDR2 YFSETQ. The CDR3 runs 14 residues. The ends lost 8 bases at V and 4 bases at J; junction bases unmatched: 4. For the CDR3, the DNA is TGCGCCAGTCGGACTAGCGGGGTATACAATGAGCAGTTCTTC. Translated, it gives CASRTSGVYNEQFF.

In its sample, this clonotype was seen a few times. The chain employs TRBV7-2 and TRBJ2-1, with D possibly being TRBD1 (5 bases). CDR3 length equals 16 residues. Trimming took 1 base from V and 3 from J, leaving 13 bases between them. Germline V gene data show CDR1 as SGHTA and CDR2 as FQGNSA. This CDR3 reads CASSLEGVGVYNEQFF. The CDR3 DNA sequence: TGTGCCAGCAGCTTAGAAGGGGTTGGGGTCTACAATGAGCAGTTCTTC.

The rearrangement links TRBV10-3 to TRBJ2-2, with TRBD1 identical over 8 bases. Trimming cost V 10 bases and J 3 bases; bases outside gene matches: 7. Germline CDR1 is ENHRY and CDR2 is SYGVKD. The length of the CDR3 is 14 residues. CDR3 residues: CATLGQADTGELFF. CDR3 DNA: TGTGCCACCCTGGGACAGGCTGACACCGGGGAGCTGTTTTTT.

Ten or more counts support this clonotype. CDR3 protein: CSVASGANVLTF. In DNA form, the CDR3 reads TGCAGCGTCGCCTCTGGGGCCAACGTCCTGACTTTC. The gene calls are TRBV29-1 and TRBJ2-6; no firm D call. CDR3 length: 12 residues. CDR1 SQVTM and CDR2 ANQGSEA come from the germline V gene. V was pared by 6 bases and J by 0 bases, with 3 bases between.

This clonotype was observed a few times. The DNA for the CDR3 is TGCAGTGCAAAGGCGGTTTACGAGCAGTACTTC. Protein: CSAKAVYEQYF. V usage is TRBV20-1 and J usage is TRBJ2-7, with D unclear. Per the germline V gene, CDR1 is DFQATT and CDR2 is SNEGSKA (reference sequence). The length of the CDR3 is 11 residues. With 6 bases removed from V and 4 bases from J, the gap between germline ends came to 10 bases.

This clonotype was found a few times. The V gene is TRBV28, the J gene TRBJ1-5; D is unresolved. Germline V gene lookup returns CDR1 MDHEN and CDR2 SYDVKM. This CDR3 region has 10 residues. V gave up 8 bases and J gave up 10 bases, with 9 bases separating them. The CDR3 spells CASHFNPQHF. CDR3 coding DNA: TGTGCCAGCCACTTCAATCCCCAGCATTTT.

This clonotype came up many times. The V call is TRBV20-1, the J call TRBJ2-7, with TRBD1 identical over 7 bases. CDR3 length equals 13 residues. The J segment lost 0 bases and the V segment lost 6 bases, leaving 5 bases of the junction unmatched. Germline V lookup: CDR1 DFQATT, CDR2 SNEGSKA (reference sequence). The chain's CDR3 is CSAPGQSSYEQYF. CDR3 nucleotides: TGCAGTGCCCCGGGACAGTCCTCCTACGAGCAGTACTTC.

CDR3 nucleotide sequence: TGTGCCAGCAGCCAAGGAAATCGGGTAAAACTGTTTTTT. Its translation is CASSQGNRVKLFF. This rearrangement joins TRBV3-1 to TRBJ1-4; no definite D call. Germline V gene sequence: CDR1 LGHDT, CDR2 YNNKEL (reference sequence). The V end was cut by 1 base, the J end by 10 bases, with 10 bases between. This CDR3 contains 13 residues.

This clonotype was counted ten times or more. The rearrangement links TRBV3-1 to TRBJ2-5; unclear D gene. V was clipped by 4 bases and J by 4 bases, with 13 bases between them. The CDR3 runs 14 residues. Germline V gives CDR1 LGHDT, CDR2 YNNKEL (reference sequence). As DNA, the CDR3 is TGTGCCAGCAGCCCCCGGATAGAAGGAGAGACCCAGTACTTC. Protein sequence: CASSPRIEGETQYF.

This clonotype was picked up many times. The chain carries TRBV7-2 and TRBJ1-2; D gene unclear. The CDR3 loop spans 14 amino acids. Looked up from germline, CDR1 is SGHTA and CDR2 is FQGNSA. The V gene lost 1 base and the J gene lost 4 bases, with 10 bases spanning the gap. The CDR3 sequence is CASSLGSVGYGYTF. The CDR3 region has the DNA TGTGCCAGCAGCTTAGGGAGCGTCGGCTATGGCTACACCTTC.

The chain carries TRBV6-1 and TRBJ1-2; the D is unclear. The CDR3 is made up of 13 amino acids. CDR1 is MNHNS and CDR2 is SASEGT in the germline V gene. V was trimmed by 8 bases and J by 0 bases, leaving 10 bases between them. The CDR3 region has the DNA TGTGCCAGCTATAAGGCCCCTAACTATGGCTACACCTTC. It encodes CASYKAPNYGYTF.

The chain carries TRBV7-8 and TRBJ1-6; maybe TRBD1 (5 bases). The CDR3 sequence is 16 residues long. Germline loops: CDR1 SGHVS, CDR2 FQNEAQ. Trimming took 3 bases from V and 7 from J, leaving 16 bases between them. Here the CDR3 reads CASSLLGQTLNSPLHF. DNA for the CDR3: TGTGCCAGCAGCTTGTTGGGGCAGACTCTCAATTCACCCCTCCACTTT.